Each of the 30 T cell receptor beta chains below was sequenced from the same sample in a study of CD8 T cells in ankylosing spondylitis. Each CDR3 protein is one row after TCRdb ran MiXCR on the 5' RACE reads. In the table there are 250,000 to 350,000 distinct CDR3 sequences, roughly 20% of which are singletons. Sequencing was performed on blood, either unsorted or a sorted T cell fraction (not recorded which). These receptors were taken from a male donor with ankylosing spondylitis or in good health (not recorded which).

The V call is TRBV20-1, the J call TRBJ2-3, with 10 bases matching TRBD1. Germline CDR1 and CDR2: DFQATT and SNEGSKA (reference sequence). The CDR3 contains 13 residues. This CDR3 is CSSGTGGTDTQYF. DNA for the CDR3: TGCTCCTCCGGGACAGGGGGCACAGATACGCAGTATTTT.

The chain has TRBV5-1 and TRBJ2-7; TRBD1 is a possible D gene (5 bases). This CDR3 is built from 12 residues. Trimming pared 4 bases from V and 6 bases from J, leaving 11 bases between. Germline V CDR1 and CDR2: SGHRS, YFSETQ. The CDR3 nucleotides read TGCGCCAGCAGCCCCAGGGTATCCGAGCAGTACGTC. Translation: CASSPRVSEQYV.

The J gene is TRBJ2-5, the V gene TRBV5-1, with D possibly matching TRBD2 (6 bases). This CDR3 is built from 12 residues. Germline V gives CDR1 SGHRS, CDR2 YFSETQ. Trimming removed 3 bases at V and 9 bases at J, with 12 bases between. The CDR3 bases are TGCGCCAGCAGCTCCGGGACTCTCTCCCAGTACTTC. Amino acid sequence: CASSSGTLSQYF.

This clonotype occurred a few times. This rearrangement joins TRBV5-6 to TRBJ1-1; unclear D gene. CDR3 length: 15 amino acids. Germline assignment: CDR1 SGHDT and CDR2 YYEEEE. Trimming took off 4 bases at V and 4 bases at J, with 17 bases between the two ends. CDR3 sequence reads: CASSRGSAGSTEAFF. CDR3 in DNA: TGTGCCAGCAGCCGAGGTTCTGCGGGGAGCACTGAAGCTTTCTTT.

This clonotype was seen only a few times. The chain couples TRBV9 to TRBJ2-1; no clear D gene. V was pared by 0 bases and J by 4 bases, with 8 bases between. Germline CDR1 is SGDLS and CDR2 is YYNGEE. The CDR3 has 14 amino acids. The CDR3 coding sequence is TGTGCCAGCAGCGTAGAAGCCGGGTACAATGAGCAGTTCTTC. Its translation is CASSVEAGYNEQFF.

This clonotype was observed once. The V and J genes are TRBV12-3 or TRBV12-4 and TRBJ2-1, with TRBD2 as a possible D gene (6 bases). This CDR3 spans 14 amino acids. Deletions cut 7 bases from V and 0 bases from J, with 10 bases between. CDR3 nucleotide sequence: TGTGCCAGCACCCCCGGGAGCTCCTACAATGAGCAGTTCTTC. Translation: CASTPGSSYNEQFF.

V is TRBV15 and J is TRBJ2-7; TRBD1 agrees at 10 bases. The CDR3 covers 14 residues. The ends lost 5 bases at V and 3 bases at J; junction bases unmatched: 4. Germline V gives CDR1 LNHNV, CDR2 YYDKDF (reference sequence). CDR3 residues: CATSPRDRGYEQYV. DNA of the CDR3: TGTGCCACCAGCCCCCGGGACAGGGGCTACGAGCAGTACGTC.

This clonotype occurred a few times. This chain links TRBV27 with TRBJ2-4; D remains ambiguous. The CDR3 totals 12 residues. Germline V gene lookup returns CDR1 MNHEY and CDR2 SMNVEV (reference sequence). Between the trimmed V and J ends, which lost 6 bases and 0 bases, there was a span of 3 bases. This CDR3 is CASRLAKNIQYF. DNA for the CDR3: TGTGCCAGCAGACTAGCCAAAAACATTCAGTACTTC.

In its sample, this clonotype was seen many times. The chain joins TRBV7-6 to TRBJ2-1; TRBD2 aligns across 12 bases. The CDR3 sequence is 16 residues long. J was trimmed by 2 bases and V by 4 bases; bases with no gene match: 3. CDR1 and CDR2 (germline): SGHVS, FNYEAQ. CDR3 bases: TGTGCCAGCAGCTCCCGGACTAGCGGGGCCTACAATGAGCAGTTCTTC. It translates to CASSSRTSGAYNEQFF.

The V call is TRBV7-6, the J call TRBJ2-3, with D perhaps matching TRBD2 (11 bases). The germline V gene encodes CDR1 SGHVS and CDR2 FNYEAQ. The CDR3 has 22 amino acids. V lost 6 bases, J lost 0 bases, and 34 bases lay in between. Written as DNA, the CDR3 is TGTGCCAGCAGACTCCGGGACAGGGGTTTCGGGACTAGCGGAACTAGCACAGATACGCAGTATTTT. Residues: CASRLRDRGFGTSGTSTDTQYF.

Remarks on this clonotype: One end of the junction does not line up with germline, which may come from a read error. The CDR3 DNA follows: TGTGCCAGCAGTCAAGGACAGGGTGGGCAAGAGACCCAGTGCTTC. Amino acid sequence: CASSQGQGGQETQCF. The V call is TRBV12-3 or TRBV12-4, the J call TRBJ2-5; 8 nucleotides agree with TRBD1. The CDR3 consists of 15 residues.

This clonotype was observed a few times. The chain combines TRBV11-2 with TRBJ2-1, with D maybe TRBD2 (5 bases). Germline lookup yields CDR1 SGHAT and CDR2 FQNNGV. CDR3 length equals 14 residues. With 2 bases removed from V and 8 bases from J, the gap between germline ends came to 13 bases. The CDR3 nucleotides are TGTGCCAGCAGCTTAACTAGAACATGGGATGAGCAGTTCTTC. This encodes CASSLTRTWDEQFF.

This clonotype was counted ten times or more. This chain uses TRBV12-3 or TRBV12-4 with TRBJ1-2; 9 bases are a match to TRBD1. V dropped 5 bases and J dropped 8; count of bases not matched to a gene: 6. CDR3 size: 13 residues. Here the CDR3 DNA reads TGTGCCAGCAGTCCCGGGACAGGGTTCGGCTACACCTTC. Protein sequence: CASSPGTGFGYTF.

This clonotype turned up a few times. For the CDR3, the DNA is TGTGCCAGCAGTCCCGCAGCCCAAGGAACTGGGACCCAGTACTTC. Translated, it gives CASSPAAQGTGTQYF. The chain uses TRBV12-3 or TRBV12-4 and TRBJ2-5; no definite D call. Between the trimmed V and J ends, which lost 5 bases and 7 bases, there was a span of 20 bases. The CDR3 runs to 15 residues.

This clonotype was counted between two and nine times. The J gene is TRBJ1-1, the V gene TRBV29-1; the D gene is possibly TRBD1 (6 bases). The CDR3 covers 14 residues. The V end lost 8 bases, the J end lost 4 bases, and 20 bases lay between the germline ends. Germline assignment: CDR1 SQVTM and CDR2 ANQGSEA. The CDR3 reads CSCMKQGKGTEAFF. The CDR3 DNA reads TGCAGCTGTATGAAACAGGGAAAGGGCACTGAAGCTTTCTTT.

The J gene is TRBJ2-5, the V gene TRBV7-8; the match to TRBD2 covers 7 bases. Germline V gene sequence: CDR1 SGHVS, CDR2 FQNEAQ. This CDR3 region has 17 residues. The J segment lost 1 base and the V segment lost 3 bases, leaving 11 bases of the junction unmatched. CDR3 nucleotides: TGTGCCAGCAGCTTCAGGACTAGTCTTATTTCCCAAGAGACCCAGTACTTC. Translating it yields CASSFRTSLISQETQYF.

The chain uses TRBV3-1 and TRBJ2-4; unclear D gene. Germline values: CDR1 LGHDT, CDR2 YNNKEL (reference sequence). The ends were cut back, 1 base at V and 2 bases at J, with 9 bases in the middle. This CDR3 has 15 amino acids. As DNA, the CDR3 is TGTGCCAGCAGCCAAGGCGCTTTCACCAAAAACATTCAGTACTTC. It yields the protein CASSQGAFTKNIQYF. The variable domain in full, completed from reference TRBV3-1 and TRBJ2-4, reads DTAVSQTPKYLVTQMGNDKSIKCEQNLGHDTMYWYKQDSKKFLKIMFSYNNKELIINETVPNRFSPKSPDKAHLNLHINSLELGDSAVYFCASSQGAFTKNIQYFGAGTRLSVL.

CDR3 DNA: TGTGCCAGCAGCCAAGACGGTACCGGCACAGGGGATACGCAGTATTTT. The encoded protein is CASSQDGTGTGDTQYF. The chain carries TRBV3-1 and TRBJ2-3; D is possibly TRBD1 (6 bases). The CDR3 length is 16 residues. V lost 0 bases, J lost 6 bases, and 16 bases lay in between. The germline V gene encodes CDR1 LGHDT and CDR2 YNNKEL (reference sequence).

This clonotype showed up many times. The J gene is TRBJ1-1, the V gene TRBV5-1; D is ambiguous. The CDR3 length is 15 residues. V lost 0 bases, J lost 1 base, and 10 bases lay in between. Germline V gene lookup returns CDR1 SGHRS and CDR2 YFSETQ. CDR3 sequence: CASSLARTENTEAFF. CDR3 DNA sequence: TGCGCCAGCAGCTTGGCTAGGACCGAGAACACTGAAGCTTTCTTT.

This clonotype came up a few times. The chain has TRBV4-1 and TRBJ2-1; maybe TRBD1 (7 bases). The CDR3 loop spans 16 amino acids. Trimming removed 5 bases at V and 6 bases at J, with 20 bases between. Germline-derived CDR1 and CDR2 are MGHRA and YSYEKL. CDR3 sequence reads: CASSSPRSQGGNEQFF. The CDR3 region has the DNA TGCGCCAGCAGCTCTCCAAGAAGCCAGGGGGGCAATGAGCAGTTCTTC.

This clonotype was picked up many times. This chain connects TRBV9 to TRBJ2-3; 9 nucleotides line up with TRBD2. Trimming at V came to 4 bases and at J to 2 bases, leaving 14 bases not matched to a gene. The CDR3 sequence is 18 residues long. Germline V gene data show CDR1 as SGDLS and CDR2 as YYNGEE. CDR3 nucleotides: TGTGCCAGCAGCCTCCTCGAGGGGCTAGCGGGATCCACAGATACGCAGTATTTT. It encodes CASSLLEGLAGSTDTQYF. Combining the CDR3 with reference TRBV9 and TRBJ2-3 gives the whole variable domain DSGVTQTPKHLITATGQRVTLRCSPRSGDLSVYWYQQSLDQGLQFLIQYYNGEERAKGNILERFSAQQFPDLHSELNLSSLELGDSALYFCASSLLEGLAGSTDTQYFGPGTRLTVL.

This chain uses TRBV12-3 or TRBV12-4 with TRBJ2-1; 8 bases fit TRBD2. The CDR3 has 16 amino acids. With 7 bases clipped from V and 0 bases from J, the junction kept 8 bases outside the gene matches. CDR3: CASKGLAGVSYNEQFF. Written as DNA, the CDR3 is TGTGCCAGCAAGGGTCTAGCGGGTGTCTCCTACAATGAGCAGTTCTTC.

This clonotype was detected a few times. The V and J genes are TRBV29-1 and TRBJ2-2, with TRBD2 matching over 12 bases. The CDR3 is 15 amino acids. Germline V lookup: CDR1 SQVTM, CDR2 ANQGSEA. V trimming: 6 bases; J trimming: 7 bases; junction bases outside the gene matches: 9. The CDR3 spells CSVRGLAGTGGELFF. CDR3 coding DNA: TGCAGCGTCCGCGGACTAGCGGGAACCGGCGGGGAGCTGTTTTTT.

As regards this clonotype: The germline gene is not matched at one end of the junction; a read error may be the cause. The genes are TRBV7-8 and TRBJ2-5; D possibly corresponds to TRBD2 (6 bases). Germline loops: CDR1 SGHVS, CDR2 FQNEAQ. The CDR3 sequence is 13 residues long. CDR3 nucleotide sequence: TGTGCCAGCAGCCAAAGGAGGGGCGAGACCCCGTTCTTC. This encodes CASSQRRGETPFF.

This clonotype has just a few counts. V gene TRBV5-1 combines with J gene TRBJ1-4; D is undetermined. Trimming removed 0 bases from V and 6 bases from J, with 9 bases in between. This CDR3 comprises 14 residues. CDR1 is SGHRS, CDR2 YFSETQ, per germline. This CDR3 is CASSLEGSDEKLFF. As DNA, the CDR3 is TGCGCCAGCAGCTTGGAAGGCTCTGATGAAAAACTGTTTTTT.

This clonotype was detected a few times. V and J are TRBV14 and TRBJ1-2; 8 nucleotides line up with TRBD1. With 4 bases clipped from V and 2 bases from J, the junction kept 9 bases outside the gene matches. Germline V gives CDR1 SGHDN, CDR2 FVKESK. The CDR3 is 16 amino acids. DNA of the CDR3: TGTGCCAGCAGCCCTAGGACAGGGAAGCTCAACTATGGCTACACCTTC. Protein product: CASSPRTGKLNYGYTF.

The genes are TRBV10-3 and TRBJ1-6; 7 positions match TRBD1. This CDR3 contains 13 residues. With V trimmed by 6 bases and J by 5 bases, 1 base remained unmatched. Germline V lookup: CDR1 ENHRY, CDR2 SYGVKD. The CDR3 loop reads CAISTGDNSPLHF. The CDR3, as DNA: TGTGCCATCAGCACAGGGGATAATTCACCCCTCCACTTT.

The chain joins TRBV7-2 to TRBJ2-5; TRBD2 matches at 14 bases. This CDR3 contains 17 residues. Germline values: CDR1 SGHTA, CDR2 FQGNSA. The V and J ends lost 5 bases and 2 bases, in that order; junction bases with no gene match: 7. The CDR3 protein is CASSRGTSGSGQETQYF. In DNA form, the CDR3 reads TGTGCCAGCAGCCGGGGGACTAGCGGGAGTGGACAAGAGACCCAGTACTTC.

This clonotype was detected only a few times. V gene TRBV2 combines with J gene TRBJ2-2, with 8 positions matching TRBD1. This CDR3 region has 17 residues. V shed 4 bases and J 4 bases; nucleotides not matched to a gene: 11. The germline gives CDR1 SNHLY, CDR2 FYNNEI. CDR3 sequence: CASSGYGQGSGTGELFF. The CDR3 DNA sequence: TGTGCCAGCAGTGGATACGGACAGGGCTCTGGCACCGGGGAGCTGTTTTTT.

Only a few counts were recorded for this clonotype. V is TRBV12-3 or TRBV12-4 and J is TRBJ2-1; D might be TRBD1 (6 bases). The CDR3 sequence is 15 residues long. Trimming removed 5 bases at V and 0 bases at J, with 11 bases between. The CDR3 protein is CASSLVQGSYNEQFF. The CDR3 region has the DNA TGTGCCAGCAGTCTCGTACAGGGCTCCTACAATGAGCAGTTCTTC.